Presented here are 6 T cell receptor beta chains from one specimen sequenced in a study of T cells in Graves' hyperthyroidism and ophthalmopathy. There were TCR beta CDR3 regions amplified from RNA transcripts. First-round RT-PCR with HTBI primers amplified the TCR CDR3 region. In TCRdb, the multiplex PCR reads were re-called with MiXCR into one record per CDR3 protein. This repertoire shows 560,000 or so distinct CDR3 sequences, about 20% found once; its top ten account for roughly 47%. Source material: blood. Every receptor here comes from a man aged 35 to 55 with Graves' ophthalmopathy.

This clonotype was detected many times. CDR3 amino acids: CASSERGRPEETQYF. CDR3 DNA: TGTGCCAGCAGCGAGCGGGGTCGGCCTGAGGAGACCCAGTACTTC. The J gene is TRBJ2-5, the V gene TRBV11-2; 7 positions match TRBD2. Germline CDR1 SGHAT, CDR2 FQNNGV. The CDR3 length is 15 residues. With V trimmed by 5 bases and J by 5 bases, 11 bases remained unmatched.

The chain carries TRBV20-1 and TRBJ1-5; D gene ambiguous. The CDR3 sequence is 13 residues long. The V end was cut by 6 bases, the J end by 2 bases, with 11 bases between. CDR1 and CDR2 from the germline V gene are DFQATT and SNEGSKA (reference sequence). CDR3 loop: CSALEGGNQPQHF. CDR3 in DNA: TGCAGTGCCCTCGAGGGCGGCAATCAGCCCCAGCATTTT.

The gene calls are TRBV30 and TRBJ2-5; D may match TRBD1 or TRBD2 (5 bases each). Germline V gene sequence: CDR1 GTSNPN, CDR2 SVGIG (reference sequence). The CDR3 runs 13 residues. V shed 4 bases and J shed 2 bases, with 11 bases lying between them. The CDR3 spells CAWTGSRQETQYF. In DNA, the CDR3 is TGTGCCTGGACAGGGAGTAGGCAAGAGACCCAGTACTTC.

This clonotype came up many times. The rearrangement links TRBV28 to TRBJ2-1; 11 nucleotides line up with TRBD2. The CDR3 totals 16 residues. Germline-derived CDR1 and CDR2 are MDHEN and SYDVKM. Trimming at V came to 3 bases and at J to 8 bases, leaving 9 bases not matched to a gene. For the CDR3, the DNA is TGTGCCAGCAGTTTTTCACGACTAGCGGGAATCCATGAGCAGTTCTTC. This translates into CASSFSRLAGIHEQFF.

The chain combines TRBV10-3 with TRBJ2-5, with TRBD1 matching over 7 bases. Germline V gene lookup returns CDR1 ENHRY and CDR2 SYGVKD. The trim removed 3 bases at V and 3 bases at J, leaving 4 bases unmatched. This CDR3 spans 14 amino acids. CDR3 residues: CAISDPGTEETQYF. In DNA form, the CDR3 reads TGTGCCATCAGTGACCCGGGGACAGAAGAGACCCAGTACTTC.

J is TRBJ2-6 and V is TRBV19; maybe TRBD2 (5 bases). The CDR3 runs to 16 residues. Germline V gives CDR1 LNHDA, CDR2 SQIVND (reference sequence). Trimming stripped 5 bases from V and 5 bases from J, with 16 bases between. The CDR3 DNA reads TGTGCCAGTAGTCCCGGGAAGGGAATGAGGGCCAACGTCCTGACTTTC. The encoded protein is CASSPGKGMRANVLTF.